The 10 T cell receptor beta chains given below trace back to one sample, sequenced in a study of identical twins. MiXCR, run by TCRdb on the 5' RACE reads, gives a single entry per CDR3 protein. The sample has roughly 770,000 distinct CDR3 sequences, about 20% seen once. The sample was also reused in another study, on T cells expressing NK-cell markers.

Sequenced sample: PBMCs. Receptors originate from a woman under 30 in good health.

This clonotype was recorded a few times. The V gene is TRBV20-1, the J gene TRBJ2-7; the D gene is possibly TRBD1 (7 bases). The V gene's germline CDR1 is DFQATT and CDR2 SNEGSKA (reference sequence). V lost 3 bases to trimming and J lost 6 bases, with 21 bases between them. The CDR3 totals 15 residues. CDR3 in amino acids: CSASTSSDRRSEQYF. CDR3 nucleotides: TGCAGTGCTAGCACTAGCTCGGACAGGAGGAGCGAGCAGTACTTC.

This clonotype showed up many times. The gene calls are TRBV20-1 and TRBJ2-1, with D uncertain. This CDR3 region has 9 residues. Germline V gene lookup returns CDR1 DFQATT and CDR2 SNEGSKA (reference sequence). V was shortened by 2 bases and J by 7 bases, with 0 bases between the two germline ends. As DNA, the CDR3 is TGCAGTGCTAGAAATGAGCAGTTCTTC. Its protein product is CSARNEQFF.

CDR3 DNA sequence: TGTGCCTGGATCGGGCTAGCGGGGAAGCAAAGCTCCTACAATGAGCAGTTCTTC. This encodes CAWIGLAGKQSSYNEQFF. The rearrangement links TRBV30 to TRBJ2-1, with 9 bases lining up with TRBD2. Trimming cost V 4 bases and J 0 bases; bases outside gene matches: 13. CDR1 is GTSNPN and CDR2 is SVGIG in the germline V gene (reference sequence). The CDR3 is 18 amino acids. The full variable domain, completed using reference TRBV30 and TRBJ2-1, is SQTIHQWPATLVQPVGSPLSLECTVEGTSNPNLYWYRQAAGRGLQLLFYSVGIGQISSEVPQNLSASRPQDRQFILSSKKLLLSDSGFYLCAWIGLAGKQSSYNEQFFGPGTRLTVL.

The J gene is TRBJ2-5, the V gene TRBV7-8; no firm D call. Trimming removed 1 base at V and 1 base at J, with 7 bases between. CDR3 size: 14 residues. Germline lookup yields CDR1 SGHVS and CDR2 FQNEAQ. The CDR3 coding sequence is TGTGCCAGCAGCTTAGATCCTACCCAAGAGACCCAGTACTTC. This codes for CASSLDPTQETQYF. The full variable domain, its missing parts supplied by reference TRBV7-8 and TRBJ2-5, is GAGVSQSPRYKVAKRGQDVALRCDPISGHVSLFWYQQALGQGPEFLTYFQNEAQLDKSGLPSDRFFAERPEGSVSTLKIQRTQQEDSAVYLCASSLDPTQETQYFGPGTRLLVL.

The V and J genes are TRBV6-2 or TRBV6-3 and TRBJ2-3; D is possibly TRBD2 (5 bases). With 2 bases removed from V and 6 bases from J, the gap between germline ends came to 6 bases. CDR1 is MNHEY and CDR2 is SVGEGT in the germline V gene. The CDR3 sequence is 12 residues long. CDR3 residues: CASSYRRDTQYF. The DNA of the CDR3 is TGTGCCAGCAGTTACCGGAGGGATACGCAGTATTTT.

CDR3 nucleotide sequence: TGTGCCAGCACTCTAGGGCGGGCAGGACACTACGAGCAGTACTTC. It encodes CASTLGRAGHYEQYF. The rearrangement joins TRBV13 to TRBJ2-7; possibly TRBD1 or TRBD2 for D (5 bases each). The germline V and J ends were trimmed by 7 bases and 3 bases, with 19 bases remaining between them. This CDR3 contains 15 residues. The germline V gene has CDR1 PRHDT and CDR2 FYEKMQ (reference sequence).

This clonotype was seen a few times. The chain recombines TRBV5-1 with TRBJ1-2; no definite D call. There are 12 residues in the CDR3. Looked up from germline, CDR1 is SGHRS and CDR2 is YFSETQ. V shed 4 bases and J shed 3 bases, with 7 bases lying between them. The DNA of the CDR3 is TGCGCCAGCAGCGAGGGCCACTATGGCTACACCTTC. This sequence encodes CASSEGHYGYTF.

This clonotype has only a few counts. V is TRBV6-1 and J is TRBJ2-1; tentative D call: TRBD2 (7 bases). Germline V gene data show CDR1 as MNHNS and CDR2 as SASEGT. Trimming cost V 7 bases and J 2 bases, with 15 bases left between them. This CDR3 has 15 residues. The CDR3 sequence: CASMEGGGTYNEQFF. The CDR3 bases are TGTGCCAGCATGGAGGGGGGAGGGACCTACAATGAGCAGTTCTTC.

For the CDR3, the DNA is TGCGCCAGCAGCTTAGGGACAGGGGGCTCTGAAGCTTTCTTT. This sequence encodes CASSLGTGGSEAFF. J is TRBJ1-1 and V is TRBV5-1; TRBD1 matches 12 bases. Germline assignment: CDR1 SGHRS and CDR2 YFSETQ. The CDR3 sequence is 14 residues long. After removal of 2 bases from V and 6 bases from J, the junction contained 2 bases not matched to a gene.

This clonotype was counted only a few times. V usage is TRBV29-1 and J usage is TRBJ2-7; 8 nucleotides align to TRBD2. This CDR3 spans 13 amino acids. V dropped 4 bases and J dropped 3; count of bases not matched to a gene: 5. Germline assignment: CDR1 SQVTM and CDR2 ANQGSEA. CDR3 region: CSVVAGPYYEQYF. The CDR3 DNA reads TGCAGCGTTGTAGCGGGACCGTACTACGAGCAGTACTTC.